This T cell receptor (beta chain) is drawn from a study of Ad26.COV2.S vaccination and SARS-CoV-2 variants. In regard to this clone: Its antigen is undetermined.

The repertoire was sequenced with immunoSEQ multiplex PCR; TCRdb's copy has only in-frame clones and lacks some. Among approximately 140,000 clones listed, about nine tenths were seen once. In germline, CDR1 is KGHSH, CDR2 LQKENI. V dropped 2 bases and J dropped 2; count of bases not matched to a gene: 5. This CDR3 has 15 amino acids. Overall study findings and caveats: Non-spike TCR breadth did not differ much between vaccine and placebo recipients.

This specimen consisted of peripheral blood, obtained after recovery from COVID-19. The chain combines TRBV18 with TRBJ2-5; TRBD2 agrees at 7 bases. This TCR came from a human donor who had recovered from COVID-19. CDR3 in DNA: TGTGCCAGCTCACCAGTGGGGGGGGTTCAAGAGACCCAGTACTTC. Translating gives CASSPVGGVQETQYF.